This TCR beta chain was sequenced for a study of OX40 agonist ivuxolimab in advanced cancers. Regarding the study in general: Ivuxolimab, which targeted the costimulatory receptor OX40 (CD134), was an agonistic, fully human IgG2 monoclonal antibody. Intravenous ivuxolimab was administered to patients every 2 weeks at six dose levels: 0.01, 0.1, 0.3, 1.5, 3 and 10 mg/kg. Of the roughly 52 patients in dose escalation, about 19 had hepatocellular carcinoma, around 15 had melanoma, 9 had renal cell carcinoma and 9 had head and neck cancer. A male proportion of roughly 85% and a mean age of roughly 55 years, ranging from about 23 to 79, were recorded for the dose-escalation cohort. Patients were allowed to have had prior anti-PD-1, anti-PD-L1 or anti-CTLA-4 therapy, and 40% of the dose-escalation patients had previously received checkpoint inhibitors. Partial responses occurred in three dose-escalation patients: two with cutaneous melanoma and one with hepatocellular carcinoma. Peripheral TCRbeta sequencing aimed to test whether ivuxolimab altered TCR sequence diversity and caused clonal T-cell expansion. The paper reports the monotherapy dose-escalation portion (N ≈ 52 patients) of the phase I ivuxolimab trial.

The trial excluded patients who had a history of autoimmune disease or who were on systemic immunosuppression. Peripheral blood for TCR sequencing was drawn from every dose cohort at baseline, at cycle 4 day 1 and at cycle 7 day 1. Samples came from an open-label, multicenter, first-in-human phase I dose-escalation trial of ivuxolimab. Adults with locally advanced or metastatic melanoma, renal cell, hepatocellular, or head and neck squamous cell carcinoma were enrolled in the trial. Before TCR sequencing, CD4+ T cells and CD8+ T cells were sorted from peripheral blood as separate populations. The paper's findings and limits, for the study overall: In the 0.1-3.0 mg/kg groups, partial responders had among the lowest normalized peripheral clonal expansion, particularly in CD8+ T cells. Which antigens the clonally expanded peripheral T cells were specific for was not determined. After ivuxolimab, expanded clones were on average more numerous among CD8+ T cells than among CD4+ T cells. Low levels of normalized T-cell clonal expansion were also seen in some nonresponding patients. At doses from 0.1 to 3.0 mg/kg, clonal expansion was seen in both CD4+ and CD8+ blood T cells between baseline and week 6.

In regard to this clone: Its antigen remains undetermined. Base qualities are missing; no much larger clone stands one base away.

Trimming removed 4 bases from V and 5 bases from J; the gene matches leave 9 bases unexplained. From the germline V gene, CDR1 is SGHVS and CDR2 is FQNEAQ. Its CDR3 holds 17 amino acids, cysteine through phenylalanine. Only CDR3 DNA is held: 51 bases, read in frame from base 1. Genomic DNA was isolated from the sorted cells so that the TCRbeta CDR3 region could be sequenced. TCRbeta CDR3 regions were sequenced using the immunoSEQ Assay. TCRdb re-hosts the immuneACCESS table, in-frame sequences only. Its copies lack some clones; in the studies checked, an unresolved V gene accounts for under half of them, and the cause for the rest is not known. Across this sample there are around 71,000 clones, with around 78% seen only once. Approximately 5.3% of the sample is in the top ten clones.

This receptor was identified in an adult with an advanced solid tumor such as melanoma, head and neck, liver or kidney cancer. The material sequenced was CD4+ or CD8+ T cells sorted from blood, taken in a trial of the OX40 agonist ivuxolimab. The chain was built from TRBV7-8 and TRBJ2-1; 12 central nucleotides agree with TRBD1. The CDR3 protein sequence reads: CASSSQAGQGADNEQFF. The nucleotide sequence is TGTGCCAGCAGCTCACAAGCGGGACAGGGGGCCGACAATGAGCAGTTCTTC.